A single sample gave rise to the 9 T cell receptor beta chains below, sequenced in a study of shared clonotypes between healthy human individuals. TCRdb keeps only in-frame clones here, not all; method: immunoSEQ multiplex PCR. Among some 1.5 million clones listed, 95% to 99% were seen once. Sequences were obtained from naive CD4+ T cells sorted from blood. The subset was: CD45RA+ positively selected. These receptors all stem from a man younger than 40 in good health.

The J gene is TRBJ2-7, the V gene TRBV7-9; tentatively, D is TRBD1 (6 bases). The V gene lost 5 bases and the J gene lost 3 bases, with 17 bases spanning the gap. The CDR3 is 15 residues long. Germline lookup yields CDR1 SEHNR and CDR2 FQNEAQ (reference sequence). The CDR3 coding sequence is TGTGCCAGCAGCCCCCGGGACACCACAAACTACGAGCAGTACTTC. Protein product: CASSPRDTTNYEQYF.

This chain links TRBV7-9 with TRBJ1-1, with 7 bases identical to TRBD1. J lost 10 bases, V lost 5 bases, and 7 bases had no gene match. CDR1 and CDR2 (germline): SEHNR, FQNEAQ (reference sequence). CDR3 length: 12 residues. The CDR3 reads CASSTGALTAFF. DNA of the CDR3: TGTGCCAGCAGCACAGGGGCACTCACAGCTTTCTTT.

The V call is TRBV4-2, the J call TRBJ2-2; D not resolved. Germline V gene data show CDR1 as LGHNA and CDR2 as YNFKEQ. This CDR3 spans 15 amino acids. Trimming took 4 bases from V and 1 from J, leaving 10 bases between them. The CDR3 loop reads CASSPSNVNTGELFF. The DNA for the CDR3 is TGTGCCAGCAGCCCCTCTAACGTGAACACCGGGGAGCTGTTTTTT.

This chain joins TRBV27 and TRBJ2-7; TRBD2 matches 9 bases. Germline-derived CDR1 and CDR2 are MNHEY and SMNVEV (reference sequence). This CDR3 is 15 amino acids long. V lost 6 bases and J lost 3; bases outside the gene matches: 9. This CDR3 reads CASSSRAGGGYEQYF. The DNA for the CDR3 is TGTGCCAGCAGCTCCCGAGCGGGAGGCGGCTACGAGCAGTACTTC.

J is TRBJ2-7 and V is TRBV2, with D uncertain. The CDR3 is made up of 13 amino acids. Trimming removed 7 bases at V and 2 bases at J, with 12 bases between. CDR1 SNHLY and CDR2 FYNNEI come from the germline V gene. The CDR3 nucleotides are TGTGCCAGCAAAGGTCGCAGAACCTACGAGCAGTACTTC. It codes for CASKGRRTYEQYF.

The chain joins TRBV19 to TRBJ2-2, with TRBD1 matching over 8 bases. Germline V CDR1 and CDR2: LNHDA, SQIVND (reference sequence). J was trimmed by 7 bases and V by 2 bases; bases with no gene match: 9. The CDR3 has 16 amino acids. The CDR3 bases are TGTGCCAGTAGTATACCCCCCGGACAGGGTAGCGGGGAGCTGTTTTTT. It codes for CASSIPPGQGSGELFF.

V usage is TRBV19 and J usage is TRBJ1-5; a weak D match, TRBD1 (6 bases). There are 15 residues in the CDR3. From germline, CDR1 is LNHDA and CDR2 SQIVND (reference sequence). V lost 7 bases and J 0 bases, leaving 13 bases between the germline ends. The CDR3 protein is CASKFGGFSNQPQHF. The CDR3 region has the DNA TGTGCCAGTAAGTTTGGGGGCTTTAGCAATCAGCCCCAGCATTTT.

The chain couples TRBV7-2 to TRBJ2-3; TRBD2 matches at 8 bases. J lost 0 bases, V lost 3 bases, and 5 bases had no gene match. Germline assignment: CDR1 SGHTA and CDR2 FQGNSA. The CDR3 contains 16 residues. The DNA of the CDR3 is TGTGCCAGCAGCTTCCGCCGGGGGGGTAGCACAGATACGCAGTATTTT. Protein sequence: CASSFRRGGSTDTQYF.

This chain connects TRBV7-9 to TRBJ2-7; tentatively, D is TRBD2 (6 bases). The CDR3 spans 14 residues. Trimming shortened V by 5 bases and J by 7 bases, and 18 bases separated the two germline ends. Germline-derived CDR1 and CDR2 are SEHNR and FQNEAQ (reference sequence). The DNA of the CDR3 is TGTGCCAGCAGCCCCGGGCTGCCCGCGGGGGAGCAGTACTTC. It specifies CASSPGLPAGEQYF. Full variable domain (rest looked up from reference TRBV7-9 and TRBJ2-7): DTGVSQNPRHKITKRGQNVTFRCDPISEHNRLYWYRQTLGQGPEFLTYFQNEAQLEKSRLLSDRFSAERPKGSFSTLEIQRTEQGDSAMYLCASSPGLPAGEQYFGPGTRLTVT.